This T cell receptor beta chain was identified during a study of cytomegalovirus exposure and HLA in healthy donors. Primers for the PCR totalled 60 Vbeta and 13 Jbeta. Sequenced by immunoSEQ multiplex PCR; TCRdb stores in-frame clones only, minus some. The repertoire holds some 120,000 clones, with just under 75% as singletons. V lost 0 bases, J lost 7 bases, and 6 bases stayed unmatched. Germline CDR1 and CDR2: SGHRS and YFSETQ. This CDR3 comprises 15 residues. The V and J genes are TRBV5-1 and TRBJ2-2, with 7 bases lining up with TRBD2. The source of this sequence is a man aged 55 to 70 in good health and CMV-seropositive. The sample consisted of PBMCs. The CDR3 loop reads CASSLVAGVNGELFF. The CDR3 DNA is TGCGCCAGCAGCTTGGTGGCGGGGGTCAACGGGGAGCTGTTTTTT.